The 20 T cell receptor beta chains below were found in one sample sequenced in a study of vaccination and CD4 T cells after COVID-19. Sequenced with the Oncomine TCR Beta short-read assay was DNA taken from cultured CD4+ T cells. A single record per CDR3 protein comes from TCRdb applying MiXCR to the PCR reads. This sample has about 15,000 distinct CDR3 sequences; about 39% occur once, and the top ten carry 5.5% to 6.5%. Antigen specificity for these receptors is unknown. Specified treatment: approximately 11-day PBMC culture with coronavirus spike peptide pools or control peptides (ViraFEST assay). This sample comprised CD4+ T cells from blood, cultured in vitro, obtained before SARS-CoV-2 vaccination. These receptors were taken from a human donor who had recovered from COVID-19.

The chain's CDR3 is CASSFLSGQSYEQYF. The CDR3 nucleotides read TGTGCCAGCAGCTTCCTTAGCGGGCAATCCTACGAGCAGTACTTC. The chain joins TRBV11-3 to TRBJ2-7; 7 bases line up with TRBD2. Germline lookup yields CDR1 SGHNT and CDR2 YENEEA. V was clipped by 3 bases and J by 1 base; unmatched bases: 6. The CDR3 spans 15 residues.

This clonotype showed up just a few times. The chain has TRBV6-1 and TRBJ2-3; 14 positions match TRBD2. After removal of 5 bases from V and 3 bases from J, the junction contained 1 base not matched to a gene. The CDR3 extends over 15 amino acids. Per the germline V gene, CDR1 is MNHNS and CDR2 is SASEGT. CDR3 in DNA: TGTGCCAGCAGTCGACTAGCGGGAGGGACAGATACGCAGTATTTT. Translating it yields CASSRLAGGTDTQYF.

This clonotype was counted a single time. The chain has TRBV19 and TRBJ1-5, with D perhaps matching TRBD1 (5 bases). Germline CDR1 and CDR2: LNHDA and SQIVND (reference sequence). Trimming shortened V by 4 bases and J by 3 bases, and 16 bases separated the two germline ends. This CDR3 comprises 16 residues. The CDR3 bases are TGTGCCAGTAGTACGGTGGGACGGACGCTCAATCAGCCCCAGCATTTT. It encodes CASSTVGRTLNQPQHF.

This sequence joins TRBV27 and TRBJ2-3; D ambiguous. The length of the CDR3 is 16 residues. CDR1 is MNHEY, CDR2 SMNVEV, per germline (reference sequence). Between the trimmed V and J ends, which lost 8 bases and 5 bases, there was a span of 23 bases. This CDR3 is CASLPWGSVFGDTQYF. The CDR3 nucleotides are TGTGCCAGCCTCCCCTGGGGTTCGGTGTTCGGAGATACGCAGTATTTT.

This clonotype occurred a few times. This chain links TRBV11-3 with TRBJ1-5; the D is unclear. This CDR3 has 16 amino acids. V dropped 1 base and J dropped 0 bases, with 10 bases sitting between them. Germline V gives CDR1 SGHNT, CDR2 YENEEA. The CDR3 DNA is TGTGCCAGCAGCTTAGGAGGCGGGAGTAGCAATCAGCCCCAGCATTTT. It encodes CASSLGGGSSNQPQHF.

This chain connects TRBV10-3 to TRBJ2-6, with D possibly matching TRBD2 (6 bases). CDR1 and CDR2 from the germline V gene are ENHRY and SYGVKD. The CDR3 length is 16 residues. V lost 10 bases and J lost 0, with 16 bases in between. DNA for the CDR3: TGTGCCACCTCGACGGGACTTACCTCTGGGGCCAACGTCCTGACTTTC. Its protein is CATSTGLTSGANVLTF.

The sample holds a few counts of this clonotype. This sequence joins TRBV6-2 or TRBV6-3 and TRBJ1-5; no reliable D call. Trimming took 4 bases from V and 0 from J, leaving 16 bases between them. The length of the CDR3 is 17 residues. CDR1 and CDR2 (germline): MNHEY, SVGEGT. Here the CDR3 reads CASSSPTIDYSNQPQHF. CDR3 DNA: TGTGCCAGCAGTTCCCCGACGATAGACTATAGCAATCAGCCCCAGCATTTT.

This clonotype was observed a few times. CDR3 protein: CASSRDTSMNTEAFF. In DNA, the CDR3 is TGTGCCAGTAGCAGGGACACATCAATGAACACTGAAGCTTTCTTT. This sequence joins TRBV19 and TRBJ1-1; D possibly corresponds to TRBD1 (6 bases). With 6 bases removed from V and 0 bases from J, the gap between germline ends came to 14 bases. The germline V gene encodes CDR1 LNHDA and CDR2 SQIVND (reference sequence). The CDR3 is 15 residues long.

CDR3 DNA sequence: TGTGCCAGCAGTCTGAGGACTAGCGGGAGAGGTACAGATACGCAGTATTTT. Translation: CASSLRTSGRGTDTQYF. This chain joins TRBV6-1 and TRBJ2-3; 13 nucleotides match TRBD2. Germline V gene data show CDR1 as MNHNS and CDR2 as SASEGT. This CDR3 spans 17 amino acids. V shed 5 bases and J 3 bases; nucleotides not matched to a gene: 8.

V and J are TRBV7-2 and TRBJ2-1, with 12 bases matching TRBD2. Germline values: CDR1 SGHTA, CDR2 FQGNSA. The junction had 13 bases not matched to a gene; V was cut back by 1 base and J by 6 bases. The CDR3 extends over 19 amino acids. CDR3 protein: CASSLEGLSSSGGANEQFF. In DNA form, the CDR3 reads TGTGCCAGCAGCTTAGAGGGACTTAGCTCTAGCGGGGGGGCCAATGAGCAGTTCTTC.

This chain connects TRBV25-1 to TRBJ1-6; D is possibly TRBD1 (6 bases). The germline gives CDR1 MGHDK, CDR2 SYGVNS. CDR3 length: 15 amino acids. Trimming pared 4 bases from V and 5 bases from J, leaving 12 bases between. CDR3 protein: CASSGRGVDNSPLHF. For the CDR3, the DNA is TGTGCCAGCAGTGGCAGGGGAGTGGATAATTCACCCCTCCACTTT.

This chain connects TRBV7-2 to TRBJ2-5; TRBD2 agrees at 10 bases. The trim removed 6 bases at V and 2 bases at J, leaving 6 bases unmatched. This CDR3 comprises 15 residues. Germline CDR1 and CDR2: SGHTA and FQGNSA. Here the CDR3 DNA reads TGTGCCAGCAGGCCAGCGGGGGGGGTACAAGAGACCCAGTACTTC. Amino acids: CASRPAGGVQETQYF. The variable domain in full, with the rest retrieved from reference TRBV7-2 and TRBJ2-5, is GAGVSQSPSNKVTEKGKDVELRCDPISGHTALYWYRQSLGQGLEFLIYFQGNSAPDKSGLPSDRFSAERTGGSVSTLTIQRTQQEDSAVYLCASRPAGGVQETQYFGPGTRLLVL.

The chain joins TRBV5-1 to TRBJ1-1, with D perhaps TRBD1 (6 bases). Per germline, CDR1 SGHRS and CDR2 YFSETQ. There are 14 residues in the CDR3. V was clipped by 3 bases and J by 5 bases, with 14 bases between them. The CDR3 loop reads CASSSGEWETEAFF. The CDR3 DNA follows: TGCGCCAGCAGCTCAGGGGAATGGGAGACTGAAGCTTTCTTT.

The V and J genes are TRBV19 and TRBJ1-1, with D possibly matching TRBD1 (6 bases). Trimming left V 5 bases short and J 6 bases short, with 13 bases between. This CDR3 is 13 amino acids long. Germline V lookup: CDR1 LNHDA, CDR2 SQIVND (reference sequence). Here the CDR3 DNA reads TGTGCCAGTAGTCTTCCCGGGGGCCCTGAAGCTTTCTTT. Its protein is CASSLPGGPEAFF.

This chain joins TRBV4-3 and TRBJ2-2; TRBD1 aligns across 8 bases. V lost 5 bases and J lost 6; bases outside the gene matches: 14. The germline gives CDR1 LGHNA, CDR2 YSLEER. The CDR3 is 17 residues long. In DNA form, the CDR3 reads TGCGCCAGCAGCGTACGTAGGGCAGGGGGCGCGTCCGGGGAGCTGTTTTTT. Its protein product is CASSVRRAGGASGELFF.

CDR3 DNA: TGTGCCAGTGGACTTTCAGGTTCTGGAAACACCATATATTTT. Amino acids: CASGLSGSGNTIYF. The V call is TRBV6-1, the J call TRBJ1-3; no firm D call. Trimming removed 9 bases at V and 1 base at J, with 13 bases between. The length of the CDR3 is 14 residues. The germline CDR1 and CDR2 sequences are MNHNS and SASEGT.

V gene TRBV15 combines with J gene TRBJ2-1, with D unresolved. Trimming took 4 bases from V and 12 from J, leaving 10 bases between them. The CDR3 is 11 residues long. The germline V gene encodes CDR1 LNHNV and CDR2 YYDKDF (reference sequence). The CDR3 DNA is TGTGCCACCAGCAAAAAAATGGGGCAGTTCTTC. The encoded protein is CATSKKMGQFF.

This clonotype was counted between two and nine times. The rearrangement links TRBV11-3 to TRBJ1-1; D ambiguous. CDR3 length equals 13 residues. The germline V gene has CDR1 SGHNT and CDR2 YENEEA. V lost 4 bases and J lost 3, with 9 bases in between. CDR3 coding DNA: TGTGCCAGCAGCTCCGACATATACACTGAAGCTTTCTTT. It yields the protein CASSSDIYTEAFF.

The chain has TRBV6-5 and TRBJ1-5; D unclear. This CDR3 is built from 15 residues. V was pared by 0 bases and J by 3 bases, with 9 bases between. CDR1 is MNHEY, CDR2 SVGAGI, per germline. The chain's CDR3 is CASSYSGNVNQPQHF. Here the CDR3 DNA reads TGTGCCAGCAGTTACTCGGGAAACGTCAATCAGCCCCAGCATTTT.

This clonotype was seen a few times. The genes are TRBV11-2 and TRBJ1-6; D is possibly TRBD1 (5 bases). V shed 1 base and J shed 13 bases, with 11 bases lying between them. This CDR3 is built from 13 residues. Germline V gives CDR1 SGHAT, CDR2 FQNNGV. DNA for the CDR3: TGTGCCAGCAGCTTAGCGGGGCTACAGCCCCTCCACTTT. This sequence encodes CASSLAGLQPLHF.